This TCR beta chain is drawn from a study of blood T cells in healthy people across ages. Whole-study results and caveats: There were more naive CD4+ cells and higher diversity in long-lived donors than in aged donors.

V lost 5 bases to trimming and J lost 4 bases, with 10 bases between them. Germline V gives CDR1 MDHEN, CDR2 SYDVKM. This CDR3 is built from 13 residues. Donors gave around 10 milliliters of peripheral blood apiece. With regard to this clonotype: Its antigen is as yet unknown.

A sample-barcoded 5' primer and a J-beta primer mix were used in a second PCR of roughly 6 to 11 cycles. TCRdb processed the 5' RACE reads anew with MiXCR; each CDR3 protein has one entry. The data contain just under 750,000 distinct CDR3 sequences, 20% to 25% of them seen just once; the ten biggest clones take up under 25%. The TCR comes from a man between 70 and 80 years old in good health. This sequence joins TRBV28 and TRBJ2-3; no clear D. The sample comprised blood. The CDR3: CASSPDPSDTQYF. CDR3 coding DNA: TGTGCCAGCAGTCCCGATCCGTCAGATACGCAGTATTTT.